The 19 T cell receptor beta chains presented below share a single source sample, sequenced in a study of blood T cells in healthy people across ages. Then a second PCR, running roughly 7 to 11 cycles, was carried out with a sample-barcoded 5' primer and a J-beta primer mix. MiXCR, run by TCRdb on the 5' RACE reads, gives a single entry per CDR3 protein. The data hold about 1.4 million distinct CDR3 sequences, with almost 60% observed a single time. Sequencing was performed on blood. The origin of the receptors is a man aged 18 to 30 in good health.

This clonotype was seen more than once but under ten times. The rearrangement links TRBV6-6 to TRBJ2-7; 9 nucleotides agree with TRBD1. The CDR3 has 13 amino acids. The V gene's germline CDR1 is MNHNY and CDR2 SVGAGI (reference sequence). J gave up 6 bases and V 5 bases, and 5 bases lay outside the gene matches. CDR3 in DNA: TGTGCCAGCAGTGCGGGACAGGGTACCGAGCAGTACTTC. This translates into CASSAGQGTEQYF.

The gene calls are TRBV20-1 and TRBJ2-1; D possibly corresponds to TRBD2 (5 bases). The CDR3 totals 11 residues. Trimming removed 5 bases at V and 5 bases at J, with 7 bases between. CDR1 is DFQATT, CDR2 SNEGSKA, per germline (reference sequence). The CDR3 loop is CSAPSNNEQFF. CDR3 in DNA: TGCAGTGCTCCTAGCAACAATGAGCAGTTCTTC.

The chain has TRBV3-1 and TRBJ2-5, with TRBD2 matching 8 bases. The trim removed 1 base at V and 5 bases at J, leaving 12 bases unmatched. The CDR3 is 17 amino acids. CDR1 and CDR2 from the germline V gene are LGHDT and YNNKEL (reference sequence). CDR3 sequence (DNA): TGTGCCAGCAGCCAAGGTTTAGCGGGGAGGATTCTGGAGACCCAGTACTTC. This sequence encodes CASSQGLAGRILETQYF.

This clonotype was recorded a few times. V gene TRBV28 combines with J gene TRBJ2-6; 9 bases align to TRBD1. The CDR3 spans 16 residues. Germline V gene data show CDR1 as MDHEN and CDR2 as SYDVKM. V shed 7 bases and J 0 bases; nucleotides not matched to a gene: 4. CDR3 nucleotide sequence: TGTGCCAGCATTGGGACAGGGCTCTCTGGGGCCAACGTCCTGACTTTC. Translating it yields CASIGTGLSGANVLTF.

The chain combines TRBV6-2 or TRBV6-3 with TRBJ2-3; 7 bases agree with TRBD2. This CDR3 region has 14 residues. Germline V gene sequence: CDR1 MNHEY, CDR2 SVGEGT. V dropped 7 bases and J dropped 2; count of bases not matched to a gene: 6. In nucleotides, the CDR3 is TGTGCCAGCACCGTAGCGGGTAACACAGATACGCAGTATTTT. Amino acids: CASTVAGNTDTQYF.

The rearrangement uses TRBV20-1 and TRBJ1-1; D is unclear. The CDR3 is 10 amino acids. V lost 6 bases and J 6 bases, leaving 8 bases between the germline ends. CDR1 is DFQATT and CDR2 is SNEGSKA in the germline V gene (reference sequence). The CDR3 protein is CSARQSEAFF. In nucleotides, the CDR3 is TGCAGTGCGCGGCAGTCTGAAGCTTTCTTT.

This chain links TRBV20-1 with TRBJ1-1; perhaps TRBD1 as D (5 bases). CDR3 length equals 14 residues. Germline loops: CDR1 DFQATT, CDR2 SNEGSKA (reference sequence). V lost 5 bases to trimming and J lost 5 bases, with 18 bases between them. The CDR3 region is CSAPQTEMVTEAFF. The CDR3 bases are TGCAGTGCTCCCCAGACAGAGATGGTGACTGAAGCTTTCTTT.

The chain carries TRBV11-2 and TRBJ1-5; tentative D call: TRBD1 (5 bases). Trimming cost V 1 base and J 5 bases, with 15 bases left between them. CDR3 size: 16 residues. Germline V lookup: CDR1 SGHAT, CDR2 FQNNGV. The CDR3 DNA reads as TGTGCCAGCAGCTTAGGGAAATGGGGGTCGGATCAGCCCCAGCATTTT. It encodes CASSLGKWGSDQPQHF. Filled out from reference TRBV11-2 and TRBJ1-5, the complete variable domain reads EAGVAQSPRYKIIEKRQSVAFWCNPISGHATLYWYQQILGQGPKLLIQFQNNGVVDDSQLPKDRFSAERLKGVDSTLKIQPAKLEDSAVYLCASSLGKWGSDQPQHFGDGTRLSIL.

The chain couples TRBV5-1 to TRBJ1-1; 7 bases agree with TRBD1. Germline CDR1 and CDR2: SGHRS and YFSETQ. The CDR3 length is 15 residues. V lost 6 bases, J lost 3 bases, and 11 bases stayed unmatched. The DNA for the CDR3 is TGCGCCAGCAAAAGTGGACAGGCACGGGACACTGAAGCTTTCTTT. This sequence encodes CASKSGQARDTEAFF.

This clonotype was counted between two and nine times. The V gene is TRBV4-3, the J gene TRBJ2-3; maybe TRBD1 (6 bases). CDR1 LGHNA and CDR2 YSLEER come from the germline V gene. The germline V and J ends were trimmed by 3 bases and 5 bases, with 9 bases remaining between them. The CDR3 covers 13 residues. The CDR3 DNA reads TGCGCCAGCAGCCACACAGGGATAGATACGCAGTATTTT. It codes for CASSHTGIDTQYF.

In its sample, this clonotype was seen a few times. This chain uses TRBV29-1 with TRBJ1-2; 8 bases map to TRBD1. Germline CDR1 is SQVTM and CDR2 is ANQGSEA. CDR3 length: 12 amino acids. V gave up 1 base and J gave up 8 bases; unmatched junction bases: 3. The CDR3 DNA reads TGCAGCGTTGAAGGACAGGGGAGGGGCTACACCTTC. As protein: CSVEGQGRGYTF.

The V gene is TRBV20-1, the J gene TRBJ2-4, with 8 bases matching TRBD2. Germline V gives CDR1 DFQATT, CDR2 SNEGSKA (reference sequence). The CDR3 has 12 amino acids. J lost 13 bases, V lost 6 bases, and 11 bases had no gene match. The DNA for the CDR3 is TGCAGTGCCCCGACTAGCGACTACAAGCAGTACTTC. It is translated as CSAPTSDYKQYF.

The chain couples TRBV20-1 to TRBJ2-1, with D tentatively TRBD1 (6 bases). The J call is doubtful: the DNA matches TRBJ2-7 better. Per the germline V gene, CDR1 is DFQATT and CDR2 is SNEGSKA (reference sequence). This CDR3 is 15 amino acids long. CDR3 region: CSARGTGLSYNEQYF. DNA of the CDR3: TGCAGTGCTAGAGGTACAGGGCTCTCCTACAATGAGCAGTACTTC.

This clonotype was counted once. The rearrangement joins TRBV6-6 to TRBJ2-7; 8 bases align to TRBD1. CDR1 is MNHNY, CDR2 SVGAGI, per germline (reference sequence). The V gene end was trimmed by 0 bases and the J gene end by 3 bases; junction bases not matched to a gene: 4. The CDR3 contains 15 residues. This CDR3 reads CASSYSGQENYEQYF. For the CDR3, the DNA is TGTGCCAGCAGTTACTCGGGACAGGAAAACTACGAGCAGTACTTC.

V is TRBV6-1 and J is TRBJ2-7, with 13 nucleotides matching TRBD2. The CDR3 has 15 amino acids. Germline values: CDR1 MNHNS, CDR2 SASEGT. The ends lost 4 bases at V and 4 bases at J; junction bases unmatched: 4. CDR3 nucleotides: TGTGCCAGCAGTGCGGGACTAGCGGGATGGTACGAGCAGTACTTC. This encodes CASSAGLAGWYEQYF.

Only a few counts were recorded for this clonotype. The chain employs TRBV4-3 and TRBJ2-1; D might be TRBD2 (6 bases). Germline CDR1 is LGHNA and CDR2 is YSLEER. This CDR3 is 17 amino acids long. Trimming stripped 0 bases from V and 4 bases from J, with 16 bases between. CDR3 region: CASSQDGLTSPYNEQFF. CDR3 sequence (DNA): TGCGCCAGCAGCCAAGATGGACTAACCTCCCCTTACAATGAGCAGTTCTTC.

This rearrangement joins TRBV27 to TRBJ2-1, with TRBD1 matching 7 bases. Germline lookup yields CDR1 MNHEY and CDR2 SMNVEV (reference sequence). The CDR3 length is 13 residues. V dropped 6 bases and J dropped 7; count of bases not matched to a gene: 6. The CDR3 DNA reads TGTGCCAGCAGCTGGGACAGCATAAATGAGCAGTTCTTC. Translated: CASSWDSINEQFF.

CDR3 region: CASSFGTGHDEQYF. DNA for the CDR3: TGTGCCAGCAGCTTCGGGACAGGGCACGACGAGCAGTACTTC. The chain combines TRBV5-6 with TRBJ2-7, with TRBD1 matching 9 bases. CDR1 and CDR2 (germline): SGHDT, YYEEEE. This CDR3 has 14 amino acids. After removal of 2 bases from V and 5 bases from J, the junction contained 5 bases not matched to a gene.

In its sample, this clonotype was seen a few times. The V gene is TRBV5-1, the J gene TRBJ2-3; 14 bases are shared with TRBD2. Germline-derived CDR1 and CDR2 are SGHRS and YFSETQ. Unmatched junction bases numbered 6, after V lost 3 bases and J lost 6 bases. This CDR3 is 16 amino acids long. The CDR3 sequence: CASSSGLAGGDDTQYF. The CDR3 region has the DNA TGCGCCAGCAGCTCCGGACTAGCGGGAGGAGACGATACGCAGTATTTT.